Each of the 30 T cell receptor beta chains below was sequenced from the same sample in a study of naive and memory T cell subsets. An equimolar mix of two oligonucleotides served as the beta constant-region primer for TRBC1 and TRBC2. TCRdb processed the UMI-ligation and nested PCR reads anew with MiXCR; each CDR3 protein has one entry. The sample consists of some 100,000 distinct CDR3 sequences, about 7% of them appearing once. Material: central memory CD4+ T cells from blood. Source of these receptors: a human donor in good health.

J is TRBJ2-3 and V is TRBV20-1, with 7 bases lining up with TRBD2. CDR3 length: 16 residues. J gave up 4 bases and V 5 bases, and 15 bases lay outside the gene matches. Germline V gene lookup returns CDR1 DFQATT and CDR2 SNEGSKA (reference sequence). Written as DNA, the CDR3 is TGCAGTGCTTCATACGGGGGGTACTCAGAGGCAGATACGCAGTATTTT. This gives the protein CSASYGGYSEADTQYF.

This clonotype was seen a few times. The chain is built from TRBV6-2 or TRBV6-3 and TRBJ2-1; the D call may be TRBD1 or TRBD2 (5 bases each). CDR1 MNHEY and CDR2 SVGEGT come from the germline V gene. The CDR3 runs 14 residues. Deletions cut 7 bases from V and 5 bases from J, with 15 bases between. CDR3 region: CASTQVGTNNEQFF. CDR3 nucleotide sequence: TGTGCCAGCACCCAGGTGGGGACCAACAATGAGCAGTTCTTC.

This CDR3 is CASSPPLAPSTDTQYF. The CDR3 DNA sequence: TGTGCCAGCAGTCCCCCCCTAGCGCCGAGCACAGATACGCAGTATTTT. This sequence joins TRBV6-4 and TRBJ2-3; weak D call: TRBD2 (6 bases). Germline V CDR1 and CDR2: MRHNA, SNTAGT. This CDR3 is built from 16 residues. V dropped 5 bases and J dropped 0 bases, with 15 bases sitting between them.

The V gene is TRBV4-2, the J gene TRBJ2-7; D is undetermined. This CDR3 has 15 amino acids. Between the trimmed V and J ends, which lost 0 bases and 4 bases, there was a span of 13 bases. CDR1 and CDR2 from the germline V gene are LGHNA and YNFKEQ. The DNA of the CDR3 is TGTGCCAGCAGCCAAGATCTGCACGTTACTTACGAGCAGTACTTC. This translates into CASSQDLHVTYEQYF.

This clonotype appeared many times. J is TRBJ1-6 and V is TRBV7-2, with 9 nucleotides matching TRBD1. The germline CDR1 and CDR2 sequences are SGHTA and FQGNSA. The junction had 4 bases not matched to a gene; V was cut back by 1 base and J by 9 bases. This CDR3 region has 15 residues. The CDR3 sequence is CASSLVGTGFSPLHF. CDR3 DNA sequence: TGTGCCAGCAGCTTAGTGGGGACAGGGTTTTCACCCCTCCACTTT.

This clonotype was counted at least ten times. J is TRBJ1-1 and V is TRBV3-1; tentatively, D is TRBD1 (5 bases). CDR3 size: 15 residues. The V gene lost 4 bases and the J gene lost 3 bases, with 15 bases spanning the gap. Germline lookup yields CDR1 LGHDT and CDR2 YNNKEL (reference sequence). The CDR3 nucleotides are TGTGCCAGCAGCCGCCGGCGGGGGGGAGACACTGAAGCTTTCTTT. This codes for CASSRRRGGDTEAFF.

This clonotype was observed a few times. The chain uses TRBV2 and TRBJ1-1; TRBD1 might be the D (6 bases). The CDR3 runs to 14 residues. The germline V gene encodes CDR1 SNHLY and CDR2 FYNNEI. V lost 7 bases, J lost 4 bases, and 16 bases lay in between. CDR3 protein: CASIPLRGGTEAFF. The CDR3 DNA reads TGTGCCAGCATCCCTCTTAGAGGGGGCACTGAAGCTTTCTTT.

This clonotype showed up many times. This CDR3 reads CSVDPGTTETQYF. The CDR3 region has the DNA TGCAGCGTAGACCCCGGGACAACAGAGACCCAGTACTTC. V gene TRBV29-1 combines with J gene TRBJ2-5; tentatively, D is TRBD1 (6 bases). The germline V gene encodes CDR1 SQVTM and CDR2 ANQGSEA. Trimming cost V 6 bases and J 4 bases, with 15 bases left between them. This CDR3 has 13 amino acids.

This clonotype was detected many times. The V gene is TRBV12-3 or TRBV12-4, the J gene TRBJ1-2; 9 nucleotides agree with TRBD1. This CDR3 has 15 amino acids. V was pared by 5 bases and J by 7 bases, with 11 bases of the junction left unmatched. The DNA for the CDR3 is TGTGCCAGCAGTCCACAGGGACAGGGCAGAGGTGGCTACACCTTC. Translated, it gives CASSPQGQGRGGYTF.

The J gene is TRBJ2-7, the V gene TRBV4-3, with TRBD2 matching over 7 bases. With 0 bases clipped from V and 5 bases from J, the junction kept 7 bases outside the gene matches. The germline V gene has CDR1 LGHNA and CDR2 YSLEER. This CDR3 spans 15 amino acids. CDR3: CASSQDFGGSNEQYF. CDR3 sequence (DNA): TGCGCCAGCAGCCAAGATTTTGGCGGGAGTAACGAGCAGTACTTC.

This clonotype has a handful of counts. This chain connects TRBV27 to TRBJ1-4; weak D call: TRBD1 (5 bases). Trimming cost V 7 bases and J 0 bases, with 18 bases left between them. Germline CDR1 is MNHEY and CDR2 is SMNVEV (reference sequence). The CDR3 covers 17 residues. The CDR3 nucleotides are TGTGCCAGCATGGCACAGGCCGTCACTGCAACTAATGAAAAACTGTTTTTT. Translation gives CASMAQAVTATNEKLFF.

The chain couples TRBV12-3 or TRBV12-4 to TRBJ2-1; the D is unclear. Trimming removed 5 bases at V and 1 base at J, with 18 bases between. The CDR3 spans 17 residues. CDR3 DNA sequence: TGTGCCAGCAGTCCGCTCAACGTGAGAGAATCCTACAATGAGCAGTTCTTC. Its translation: CASSPLNVRESYNEQFF.

This clonotype has more than one count but fewer than ten. The rearrangement joins TRBV27 to TRBJ2-2; D call uncertain. This CDR3 has 15 residues. Looked up from germline, CDR1 is MNHEY and CDR2 is SMNVEV (reference sequence). Trimming took off 4 bases at V and 1 base at J, with 10 bases between the two ends. The CDR3 region has the DNA TGTGCCAGCAGTTCCAGCCCCTTGAACACCGGGGAGCTGTTTTTT. This sequence encodes CASSSSPLNTGELFF.

This clonotype turned up a few times. The rearrangement uses TRBV19 and TRBJ1-2; 10 bases agree with TRBD1. This CDR3 has 17 residues. Looked up from germline, CDR1 is LNHDA and CDR2 is SQIVND (reference sequence). V lost 9 bases to trimming and J lost 4 bases; unmatched junction nucleotides: 17. CDR3 protein: CARPEDRGDPCTYGYTF. In DNA, the CDR3 is TGTGCCAGGCCCGAGGACAGGGGGGATCCTTGTACCTATGGCTACACCTTC.

Only a few counts were recorded for this clonotype. This sequence joins TRBV30 and TRBJ2-7; 7 nucleotides align to TRBD1. Germline CDR1 and CDR2: GTSNPN and SVGIG (reference sequence). CDR3 length: 13 residues. After removal of 1 base from V and 3 bases from J, the junction contained 3 bases not matched to a gene. CDR3 bases: TGTGCCTGGAGTGCGGACAGGTACTACGAGCAGTACTTC. Translation gives CAWSADRYYEQYF.

The table lists this clonotype with many counts. The chain has TRBV12-3 or TRBV12-4 and TRBJ1-5; D is unclear. The V end lost 4 bases, the J end lost 6 bases, and 16 bases lay between the germline ends. CDR3 size: 15 residues. The CDR3 protein is CASSSYRPGGQPQHF. The CDR3 nucleotides are TGTGCCAGCAGTTCCTATAGACCAGGTGGTCAGCCCCAGCATTTT.

V gene TRBV20-1 combines with J gene TRBJ1-1, with D hard to call. The CDR3 extends over 11 amino acids. Germline V lookup: CDR1 DFQATT, CDR2 SNEGSKA (reference sequence). V was pared by 6 bases and J by 12 bases, with 17 bases between. CDR3 amino acids: CSALTGRLPFF. Here the CDR3 DNA reads TGCAGTGCCCTAACGGGCAGGTTGCCTTTCTTT.

V usage is TRBV7-3 and J usage is TRBJ2-3, with 12 bases lining up with TRBD2. The germline V gene encodes CDR1 SGHTA and CDR2 FQGTGA. CDR3 size: 15 residues. V lost 3 bases and J lost 6; bases outside the gene matches: 4. CDR3 residues: CASSFTGTSGDTQYF. The CDR3 DNA is TGTGCCAGCAGCTTCACCGGGACTAGCGGGGATACGCAGTATTTT.

This clonotype was observed many times. The chain is built from TRBV7-9 and TRBJ1-1; D might be TRBD1 (5 bases). CDR1 is SEHNR and CDR2 is FQNEAQ in the germline V gene (reference sequence). The V end lost 1 base, the J end lost 11 bases, and 26 bases lay between the germline ends. This CDR3 spans 17 amino acids. The CDR3 region is CASSLGGRVQRGVEAFF. The DNA for the CDR3 is TGTGCCAGCAGCTTAGGAGGACGAGTTCAGAGGGGCGTTGAGGCTTTCTTT.

This clonotype was recorded at least ten times. The junction departs from the called germline gene at one end, perhaps through a read error. The chain uses TRBV20-1 and TRBJ1-2; perhaps TRBD1 as D (5 bases). Germline values: CDR1 DFQATT, CDR2 SNEGSKA (reference sequence). This CDR3 comprises 8 residues. The CDR3 sequence is CSAWDRTF. The CDR3 DNA follows: TGCAGTGCTTGGGACCGCACGTTC.

This clonotype was observed a few times. The V gene is TRBV6-5, the J gene TRBJ2-1; 7 bases are a match to TRBD2. The CDR3 is 13 amino acids. CDR1 and CDR2 (germline): MNHEY, SVGAGI. J was trimmed by 7 bases and V by 10 bases; bases with no gene match: 10. The CDR3 here is CATLGGGRNEQFF. In DNA, the CDR3 is TGTGCCACTTTGGGCGGGGGTAGAAATGAGCAGTTCTTC.

This clonotype was detected many times. CDR3: CASSQDYRLAGGNTGELFF. DNA for the CDR3: TGCGCCAGCAGCCAAGATTACCGGTTAGCGGGGGGGAACACCGGGGAGCTGTTTTTT. The chain recombines TRBV4-3 with TRBJ2-2, with TRBD2 matching 10 bases. This CDR3 spans 19 amino acids. CDR1 is LGHNA and CDR2 is YSLEER in the germline V gene. V lost 0 bases, J lost 1 base, and 8 bases stayed unmatched.

The J gene is TRBJ1-5, the V gene TRBV7-2; D is unresolved. Trimming cost V 2 bases and J 3 bases, with 11 bases left between them. The CDR3 extends over 15 amino acids. Germline CDR1 is SGHTA and CDR2 is FQGNSA. CDR3 sequence reads: CASSLSRGDNQPQHF. For the CDR3, the DNA is TGTGCCAGCAGCTTAAGCCGGGGAGACAATCAGCCCCAGCATTTT.

This clonotype came up a few times. This sequence joins TRBV14 and TRBJ2-3, with 9 bases that match TRBD2. Germline lookup yields CDR1 SGHDN and CDR2 FVKESK. The length of the CDR3 is 15 residues. V was clipped by 5 bases and J by 4 bases; unmatched bases: 7. The CDR3 coding sequence is TGTGCCAGCAGCACCCTAGCGGGACTTGCAGATACGCAGTATTTT. This translates into CASSTLAGLADTQYF.

This clonotype occurred a few times. This rearrangement joins TRBV3-1 to TRBJ2-3, with 10 positions matching TRBD2. CDR3 length: 17 amino acids. Trimming cost V 4 bases and J 0 bases; bases outside gene matches: 7. The germline CDR1 and CDR2 sequences are LGHDT and YNNKEL (reference sequence). The CDR3 here is CASSPLGTSASTDTQYF. The CDR3 DNA follows: TGTGCCAGCAGCCCATTGGGGACTAGCGCCAGCACAGATACGCAGTATTTT.

This clonotype was picked up a small number of times. V usage is TRBV4-3 and J usage is TRBJ2-7; D may be TRBD1 (6 bases). The length of the CDR3 is 13 residues. The germline CDR1 and CDR2 sequences are LGHNA and YSLEER. V lost 4 bases to trimming and J lost 2 bases, with 9 bases between them. The CDR3 bases are TGCGCCAGCAGCCGTACAGGGACCTACGAGCAGTACTTC. Its protein product is CASSRTGTYEQYF.

This clonotype was counted only a few times. CDR3 in DNA: TGTGCCAGCAGACAGGCCGGGGGCAGTTGGTATGAGCAGTTCTTC. Its protein product is CASRQAGGSWYEQFF. The chain is built from TRBV6-2 or TRBV6-3 and TRBJ2-1, with D perhaps assigned TRBD1 or TRBD2 (6 bases each). CDR1 and CDR2 (germline): MNHEY, SVGEGT. This CDR3 is 15 amino acids long. Trimming cost V 6 bases and J 8 bases, with 20 bases left between them.

This clonotype was counted ten times or more. This sequence joins TRBV30 and TRBJ2-4, with 8 bases aligning to TRBD2. The germline V gene encodes CDR1 GTSNPN and CDR2 SVGIG (reference sequence). V dropped 2 bases and J dropped 3; count of bases not matched to a gene: 9. The CDR3 extends over 16 amino acids. Here the CDR3 reads CAWSPSGSVYKNIQYF. CDR3 sequence (DNA): TGTGCCTGGAGTCCAAGCGGGAGCGTTTACAAAAACATTCAGTACTTC.

This clonotype was found many times. V gene TRBV20-1 combines with J gene TRBJ2-5; TRBD1 aligns across 8 bases. The germline CDR1 and CDR2 sequences are DFQATT and SNEGSKA (reference sequence). V was clipped by 3 bases and J by 2 bases; unmatched bases: 5. The CDR3 loop spans 14 amino acids. CDR3 amino acids: CSARSQGGQETQYF. The CDR3 DNA reads as TGCAGTGCTAGGTCACAGGGGGGACAAGAGACCCAGTACTTC.

About this clonotype: Relative to the germline gene, one junction end is altered; a read error may explain this. The J gene is TRBJ1-2, the V gene TRBV30; possible D gene TRBD1, 5 bases. Germline CDR1 reads GTSNPN; CDR2 reads SVGIG (reference sequence). The CDR3 runs to 12 residues. CDR3 in amino acids: CAWRGQGGGFTF. Here the CDR3 DNA reads TGTGCCTGGAGAGGGCAGGGTGGAGGCTTCACCTTC.